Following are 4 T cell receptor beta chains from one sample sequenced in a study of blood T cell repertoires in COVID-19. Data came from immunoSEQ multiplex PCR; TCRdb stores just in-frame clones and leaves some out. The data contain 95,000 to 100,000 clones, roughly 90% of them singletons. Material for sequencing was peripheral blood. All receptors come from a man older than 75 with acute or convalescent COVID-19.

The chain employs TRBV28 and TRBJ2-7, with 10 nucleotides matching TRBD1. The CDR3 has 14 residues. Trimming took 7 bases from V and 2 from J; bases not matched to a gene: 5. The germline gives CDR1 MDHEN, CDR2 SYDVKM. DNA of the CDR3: TGTGCCAGCAACTCCGGGACAGGGGCCTACGAGCAGTACTTC. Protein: CASNSGTGAYEQYF. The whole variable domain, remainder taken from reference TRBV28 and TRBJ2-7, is DVKVTQSSRYLVKRTGEKVFLECVQDMDHENMFWYRQDPGLGLRLIYFSYDVKMKEKGDIPEGYSVSREKKERFSLILESASTNQTSMYLCASNSGTGAYEQYFGPGTRLTVT.

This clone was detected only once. The CDR3 sequence: CASSSQGYEQYF. The CDR3 region has the DNA TGTGCCAGCAGTTCACAGGGATACGAGCAGTACTTC. J is TRBJ2-7 and V is TRBV6-6, with TRBD1 as a possible D gene (6 bases). V was trimmed by 4 bases and J by 4 bases, leaving 8 bases between them. The CDR3 runs to 12 residues. CDR1 and CDR2 from the germline V gene are MNHNY and SVGAGI (reference sequence).

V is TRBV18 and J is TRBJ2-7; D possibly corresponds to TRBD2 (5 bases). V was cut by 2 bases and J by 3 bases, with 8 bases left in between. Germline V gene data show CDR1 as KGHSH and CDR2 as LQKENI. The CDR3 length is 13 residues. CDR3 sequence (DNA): TGTGCCAGCTCACCATCCCGGGACTACGAGCAGTACTTC. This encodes CASSPSRDYEQYF.

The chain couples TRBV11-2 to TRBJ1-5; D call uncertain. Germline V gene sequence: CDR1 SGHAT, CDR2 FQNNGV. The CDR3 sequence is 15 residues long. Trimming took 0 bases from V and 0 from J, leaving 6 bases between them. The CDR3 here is CASSLDGLSNQPQHF. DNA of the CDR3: TGTGCCAGCAGCTTAGACGGACTTAGCAATCAGCCCCAGCATTTT.